The 4 T cell receptor beta chains below come from one sample, sequenced in a study of blood T cells in healthy people across ages. Combining a sample-barcoded 5' primer with a J-beta primer mix, a second PCR ran for about 7 to 11 cycles. A single record per CDR3 protein comes from TCRdb applying MiXCR to the 5' RACE reads. The repertoire includes 780,000 or so distinct CDR3 sequences, roughly three fifths of them detected once, and about a quarter sits in the top ten. Sequencing was carried out using blood. The receptors stem from a man aged 40-49 years in good health.

The gene calls are TRBV2 and TRBJ2-6; D may be TRBD2 (6 bases). The germline CDR1 and CDR2 sequences are SNHLY and FYNNEI. The ends were cut back, 6 bases at V and 0 bases at J, with 15 bases in the middle. The CDR3 is 17 residues long. This CDR3 reads CASRTGLISSGANVLTF. The DNA of the CDR3 is TGTGCCAGCAGAACGGGACTGATAAGCTCTGGGGCCAACGTCCTGACTTTC. Looking up the rest from reference TRBV2 and TRBJ2-6 gives the full variable domain: EPEVTQTPSHQVTQMGQEVILRCVPISNHLYFYWYRQILGQKVEFLVSFYNNEISEKSEIFDDQFSVERPDGSNFTLKIRSTKLEDSAMYFCASRTGLISSGANVLTFGAGSRLTVL.

This chain links TRBV6-5 with TRBJ1-2; 7 bases map to TRBD1. This CDR3 has 16 residues. The V gene end was trimmed by 3 bases and the J gene end by 7 bases; junction bases not matched to a gene: 14. Looked up from germline, CDR1 is MNHEY and CDR2 is SVGAGI. CDR3 in amino acids: CASSYWTGPTGFGYTF. The CDR3 nucleotides read TGTGCCAGCAGTTATTGGACAGGCCCTACAGGATTTGGCTACACCTTC.

The chain carries TRBV11-2 and TRBJ1-1, with D possibly being TRBD1 (5 bases). The V end was cut by 2 bases, the J end by 3 bases, with 10 bases between. The CDR3 consists of 14 residues. Germline lookup yields CDR1 SGHAT and CDR2 FQNNGV. The CDR3 loop is CASSLFTRDTEAFF. CDR3 bases: TGTGCCAGCAGCTTATTCACCAGGGACACTGAAGCTTTCTTT.

The genes are TRBV24-1 and TRBJ2-1; TRBD2 matches 8 bases. The ends lost 1 base at V and 0 bases at J; junction bases unmatched: 16. CDR3 length: 21 amino acids. Per germline, CDR1 KGHDR and CDR2 SFDVKD. Here the CDR3 DNA reads TGTGCCACCAGTGATTTAGGGGCGGGGGGAGCCTTCCTGAGCTCCTACAATGAGCAGTTCTTC. Amino acids: CATSDLGAGGAFLSSYNEQFF.